The 28 T cell receptor beta chains below were found in one sample sequenced in a study of control samples from healthy donors and cancer patients. Repertoires were generated with immunoSEQ multiplex PCR, while TCRdb's copy carries only in-frame clones and drops some. This sample has around 180,000 clones, with 70% to 90% found just once. Material for sequencing was blood. These receptors were collected from a woman in her 30s in good health.

The rearrangement joins TRBV7-8 to TRBJ1-5; D is perhaps TRBD1 (6 bases). V was cut by 9 bases and J by 5 bases, with 17 bases left in between. The CDR3 covers 14 residues. Per germline, CDR1 SGHVS and CDR2 FQNEAQ. CDR3 protein: CASKQGTGDQPQHF. Here the CDR3 DNA reads TGTGCCAGTAAACAGGGTACGGGGGATCAGCCCCAGCATTTT.

The chain has TRBV2 and TRBJ2-1; D is perhaps TRBD2 (5 bases). The CDR3 totals 13 residues. Trimming took 11 bases from V and 0 from J, leaving 11 bases between them. CDR1 SNHLY and CDR2 FYNNEI come from the germline V gene. The CDR3, as DNA: TGTGCCGGGCAAGCGGACTCCTACAATGAGCAGTTCTTC. Amino acids: CAGQADSYNEQFF.

V usage is TRBV5-6 and J usage is TRBJ1-5, with D perhaps TRBD1 (6 bases). This CDR3 is 15 amino acids long. Trimming removed 4 bases from V and 5 bases from J, with 16 bases in between. In germline, CDR1 is SGHDT, CDR2 YYEEEE. The CDR3 loop is CASSTSPTGDQPQHF. The CDR3 bases are TGTGCCAGCAGCACATCCCCGACAGGTGATCAGCCCCAGCATTTT.

This clone has only one observation. The chain combines TRBV15 with TRBJ2-1, with D tentatively TRBD2 (5 bases). CDR1 LNHNV and CDR2 YYDKDF come from the germline V gene (reference sequence). This CDR3 contains 17 residues. Trimming took 5 bases from V and 4 from J, leaving 21 bases between them. The DNA for the CDR3 is TGTGCCACCAGCGGAGGATGGAAGGGCCGGGGATACAATGAGCAGTTCTTC. It is translated as CATSGGWKGRGYNEQFF.

This sequence joins TRBV6-5 and TRBJ2-2; 7 bases match TRBD1. V was clipped by 6 bases and J by 3 bases; unmatched bases: 7. This CDR3 contains 15 residues. Germline CDR1 reads MNHEY; CDR2 reads SVGAGI. The CDR3 loop is CASRTRDSYTGELFF. In DNA form, the CDR3 reads TGTGCCAGCAGGACCAGGGACAGCTACACCGGGGAGCTGTTTTTT.

The chain carries TRBV15 and TRBJ2-7; either TRBD1 or TRBD2 may supply D (5 bases each). V was clipped by 1 base and J by 2 bases, with 9 bases between them. CDR1 is LNHNV and CDR2 is YYDKDF in the germline V gene (reference sequence). The CDR3 is made up of 14 amino acids. Written as DNA, the CDR3 is TGTGCCACCAGCAGAGTGGGGGTCACCTACGAGCAGTACGTC. This sequence encodes CATSRVGVTYEQYV.

This clone turned up a few times. The chain has TRBV10-2 and TRBJ2-3; D not resolved. Germline values: CDR1 WSHSY, CDR2 SAAADI. V was shortened by 2 bases and J by 6 bases, with 12 bases between the two germline ends. There are 14 residues in the CDR3. CDR3 region: CASSETRRVDTQYF. In nucleotides, the CDR3 is TGCGCCAGCAGTGAGACTCGGAGAGTGGATACGCAGTATTTT.

The chain has TRBV30 and TRBJ1-6, with unresolved D. The germline CDR1 and CDR2 sequences are GTSNPN and SVGIG (reference sequence). V was clipped by 3 bases and J by 2 bases, with 5 bases between them. This CDR3 is 13 amino acids long. The CDR3 DNA reads as TGTGCCTGGAGGCCCACCTATAATTCACCCCTCCACTTT. Protein sequence: CAWRPTYNSPLHF. The full variable domain, rest sourced from reference TRBV30 and TRBJ1-6, is SQTIHQWPATLVQPVGSPLSLECTVEGTSNPNLYWYRQAAGRGLQLLFYSVGIGQISSEVPQNLSASRPQDRQFILSSKKLLLSDSGFYLCAWRPTYNSPLHFGNGTRLTVT.

In this sample, this clone turned up once. The chain joins TRBV9 to TRBJ1-1; tentatively, D is TRBD1 (6 bases). Trimming pared 3 bases from V and 3 bases from J, leaving 15 bases between. The V gene's germline CDR1 is SGDLS and CDR2 YYNGEE. This CDR3 comprises 15 residues. CDR3 loop: CASSAIRGTDTEAFF. CDR3 DNA sequence: TGTGCCAGCAGCGCGATTAGGGGGACGGACACTGAAGCTTTCTTT. Supplemented by reference TRBV9 and TRBJ1-1, the full variable domain reads DSGVTQTPKHLITATGQRVTLRCSPRSGDLSVYWYQQSLDQGLQFLIQYYNGEERAKGNILERFSAQQFPDLHSELNLSSLELGDSALYFCASSAIRGTDTEAFFGQGTRLTVV.

In its sample, this clone was seen once. The chain links TRBV9 to TRBJ2-3; 11 bases are a match to TRBD1. Germline V lookup: CDR1 SGDLS, CDR2 YYNGEE. The CDR3 is made up of 16 amino acids. The V and J ends lost 0 bases and 4 bases, in that order; junction bases with no gene match: 4. Here the CDR3 DNA reads TGTGCCAGCAGCGTAGGGGGACAGGGGGGCGCAGATACGCAGTATTTT. Its protein is CASSVGGQGGADTQYF.

This chain joins TRBV4-2 and TRBJ1-2; 9 nucleotides align to TRBD1. With V trimmed by 3 bases and J by 8 bases, 10 bases remained unmatched. Germline V lookup: CDR1 LGHNA, CDR2 YNFKEQ. There are 15 residues in the CDR3. CDR3 loop: CASSQGTGLTLGYTF. The CDR3 DNA reads TGTGCCAGCAGCCAGGGGACAGGGCTTACTTTGGGCTACACCTTC.

The chain combines TRBV10-3 with TRBJ1-5; 7 bases map to TRBD1. CDR3 length equals 14 residues. The trim removed 5 bases at V and 6 bases at J, leaving 7 bases unmatched. Germline-derived CDR1 and CDR2 are ENHRY and SYGVKD. DNA for the CDR3: TGTGCCATCAGTAGGACAGGTGGTATTCAGCCCCAGCATTTT. Translation: CAISRTGGIQPQHF.

The genes are TRBV19 and TRBJ2-3; the D is unclear. Germline assignment: CDR1 LNHDA and CDR2 SQIVND (reference sequence). The CDR3 has 12 amino acids. Trimming stripped 7 bases from V and 3 bases from J, with 8 bases between. In DNA, the CDR3 is TGTGCCAGTACTGGTCAGACAGATACGCAGTATTTT. Its protein product is CASTGQTDTQYF.

The chain links TRBV7-9 to TRBJ1-2, with D unclear. Trimming took off 5 bases at V and 11 bases at J, with 15 bases between the two ends. The V gene's germline CDR1 is SEHNR and CDR2 FQNEAQ (reference sequence). The CDR3 runs to 12 residues. The CDR3 here is CASSPGLSAYTF. The DNA of the CDR3 is TGTGCCAGCAGCCCCGGCCTTAGCGCGTACACCTTC. Drawing the rest from reference TRBV7-9 and TRBJ1-2, the complete variable domain is DTGVSQNPRHKITKRGQNVTFRCDPISEHNRLYWYRQTLGQGPEFLTYFQNEAQLEKSRLLSDRFSAERPKGSFSTLEIQRTEQGDSAMYLCASSPGLSAYTFGSGTRLTVV.

J is TRBJ2-1 and V is TRBV19; 8 positions agree with TRBD1. The CDR3 sequence is 17 residues long. V dropped 1 base and J dropped 3; count of bases not matched to a gene: 8. Germline CDR1 and CDR2: LNHDA and SQIVND (reference sequence). The CDR3 spells CASSIVPDRARYNEQFF. The CDR3 DNA sequence: TGTGCCAGTAGTATAGTCCCGGACAGGGCACGCTACAATGAGCAGTTCTTC.

The V gene is TRBV2, the J gene TRBJ2-5; D is perhaps TRBD2 (6 bases). V gave up 3 bases and J gave up 1 base, with 15 bases separating them. The CDR3 has 16 amino acids. Germline CDR1 SNHLY, CDR2 FYNNEI. CDR3 sequence: CASSDPLPGGQETQYF. CDR3 nucleotide sequence: TGTGCCAGCAGTGACCCCCTCCCCGGGGGCCAAGAGACCCAGTACTTC.

The genes are TRBV29-1 and TRBJ2-1; 8 bases fit TRBD1. There are 13 residues in the CDR3. Trimming cost V 8 bases and J 6 bases; bases outside gene matches: 9. Germline V gene sequence: CDR1 SQVTM, CDR2 ANQGSEA. CDR3 nucleotide sequence: TGCAGCCCGCGGACAGGGAGAGGCAATGAGCAGTTCTTC. Its protein product is CSPRTGRGNEQFF.

On this clone itself: This sample also contains other DNA sequences that code for the same CDR3. This chain joins TRBV15 and TRBJ2-3; 10 bases are a match to TRBD2. The V gene's germline CDR1 is LNHNV and CDR2 YYDKDF (reference sequence). After removal of 1 base from V and 2 bases from J, the junction contained 3 bases not matched to a gene. The CDR3 loop spans 16 amino acids. The CDR3 DNA reads as TGTGCCACCAGCAGAGGCCTAGCGGGGGACACAGATACGCAGTATTTT. Its protein product is CATSRGLAGDTDTQYF.

The rearrangement links TRBV27 to TRBJ2-7; D assignment may be TRBD1 or TRBD2 (5 bases each). The V gene's germline CDR1 is MNHEY and CDR2 SMNVEV (reference sequence). V lost 3 bases and J 6 bases, leaving 12 bases between the germline ends. This CDR3 contains 13 residues. The CDR3 loop reads CASSFGAQSEQYV. DNA of the CDR3: TGTGCCAGCAGTTTCGGGGCTCAGTCCGAGCAGTACGTC.

The chain uses TRBV9 and TRBJ2-3; D not resolved. Trimming left V 4 bases short and J 4 bases short, with 13 bases between. Germline-derived CDR1 and CDR2 are SGDLS and YYNGEE. The CDR3 sequence is 14 residues long. Written as DNA, the CDR3 is TGTGCCAGCAGCCTCAGCCTCTCCCCAGATACGCAGTATTTT. Its protein product is CASSLSLSPDTQYF.

The chain joins TRBV3-1 (or the pseudogene TRBV3-2) to TRBJ2-1; 7 bases are a match to TRBD1. Germline V gene lookup returns CDR1 LGHDT and CDR2 YNNKEL (reference sequence). J was trimmed by 8 bases and V by 3 bases; bases with no gene match: 10. This CDR3 has 15 residues. CDR3 in DNA: TGTGCCAGCAGCCAGGTAAGGGGACAGTTAGATGAGCAGTTCTTC. It translates to CASSQVRGQLDEQFF.

Written as DNA, the CDR3 is TGTGCCAGCAGTTCCTCCCCTTGGAGACGAGACGGCTACACCTTC. Encoded protein: CASSSSPWRRDGYTF. This chain connects TRBV27 to TRBJ1-2, with D hard to call. V dropped 4 bases and J dropped 8 bases, with 20 bases sitting between them. From germline, CDR1 is MNHEY and CDR2 SMNVEV (reference sequence). The CDR3 runs to 15 residues.

The chain recombines TRBV24-1 with TRBJ1-1, with 7 bases that match TRBD1. There are 15 residues in the CDR3. The germline V gene has CDR1 KGHDR and CDR2 SFDVKD. Unmatched junction bases numbered 3, after V lost 3 bases and J lost 0 bases. CDR3 in amino acids: CATSDGGTVNTEAFF. The DNA for the CDR3 is TGTGCCACCAGTGATGGTGGGACAGTGAACACTGAAGCTTTCTTT.

The rearrangement uses TRBV3-1 (or the pseudogene TRBV3-2) and TRBJ1-2; the D is unclear. CDR1 is LGHDT, CDR2 YNNKEL, per germline (reference sequence). The V gene lost 8 bases and the J gene lost 6 bases, with 13 bases spanning the gap. This CDR3 region has 12 residues. CDR3 coding DNA: TGTGCCAGCCGTCGGCCGGGCGATGGCTACACCTTC. As protein: CASRRPGDGYTF.

This clone was picked up a small number of times. At the DNA level, this CDR3 is encoded by other sequences in the same sample as well. The chain joins TRBV4-1 to TRBJ2-2; D perhaps matches TRBD2 (6 bases). Germline-derived CDR1 and CDR2 are MGHRA and YSYEKL. This CDR3 comprises 14 residues. V lost 1 base and J lost 5, with 8 bases in between. In nucleotides, the CDR3 is TGCGCCAGCAGCCAAGTTGGGGGGACCGGGGAGCTGTTTTTT. It is translated as CASSQVGGTGELFF.

V usage is TRBV2 and J usage is TRBJ1-5; D possibly corresponds to TRBD1 (5 bases). The germline V gene has CDR1 SNHLY and CDR2 FYNNEI. The V gene lost 6 bases and the J gene lost 4 bases, with 10 bases spanning the gap. There are 13 residues in the CDR3. CDR3 sequence reads: CASSGQRNQPQHF. In nucleotides, the CDR3 is TGTGCCAGCAGCGGACAACGGAATCAGCCCCAGCATTTT.

The chain couples TRBV5-6 to TRBJ1-2; TRBD1 might be the D (6 bases). The CDR3 is 11 residues long. Germline V gives CDR1 SGHDT, CDR2 YYEEEE. V was clipped by 2 bases and J by 12 bases, with 11 bases between them. The CDR3 DNA is TGTGCCAGCAGCTTAAACCGGGACAACACCTTC. It translates to CASSLNRDNTF.

The rearrangement links TRBV30 to TRBJ1-2, with 7 bases that match TRBD1. Germline loops: CDR1 GTSNPN, CDR2 SVGIG (reference sequence). The CDR3 is 13 amino acids. Unmatched junction bases numbered 7, after V lost 2 bases and J lost 7 bases. The CDR3 region has the DNA TGTGCCTGGAGTCCTCAGGGGGAAGTTGGCTACACCTTC. It specifies CAWSPQGEVGYTF.